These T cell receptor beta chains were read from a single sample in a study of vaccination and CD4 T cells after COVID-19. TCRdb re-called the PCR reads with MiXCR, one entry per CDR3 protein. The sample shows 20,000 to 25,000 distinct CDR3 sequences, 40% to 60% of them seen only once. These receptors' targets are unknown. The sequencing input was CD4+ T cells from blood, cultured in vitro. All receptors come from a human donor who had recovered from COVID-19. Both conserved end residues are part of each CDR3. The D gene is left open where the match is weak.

CDR3: CASSPGQEYGYTF
D: -
V: TRBV7-3
J: TRBJ1-2

CDR3: CASSPAGGAGNTIYF
D: -
V: TRBV11-2
J: TRBJ1-3

CDR3: CASSSQSTGDTEAFF
D: TRBD1
V: TRBV12-3/TRBV12-4
J: TRBJ1-1

CDR3: CATGLTGGKDTQYF
D: TRBD1
V: TRBV24-1
J: TRBJ2-3

CDR3: CSASGQGSNQPQHF
D: TRBD1
V: TRBV20-1
J: TRBJ1-5

CDR3: CASSLGTGRTYGYTF
D: TRBD1
V: TRBV7-3
J: TRBJ1-2

CDR3: CASMATVKGYGYTF
D: -
V: TRBV28
J: TRBJ1-2

CDR3: CASSPGTSGSFQYF
D: TRBD2
V: TRBV7-2
J: TRBJ2-7

CDR3: CSAMGFGSLEQYF
D: -
V: TRBV20-1
J: TRBJ2-7

CDR3: CASSFSPNRYPRETQYF
D: -
V: TRBV7-2
J: TRBJ2-5

CDR3: CASTTGGPRGYGYTF
D: -
V: TRBV6-1
J: TRBJ1-2

CDR3: CSARDRSRNTEAFF
D: -
V: TRBV20-1
J: TRBJ1-1

CDR3: CASRSDRLMGNQPQHF
D: -
V: TRBV3-1
J: TRBJ1-5

CDR3: CASRTEQGGNTIYF
D: -
V: TRBV6-1
J: TRBJ1-3

CDR3: CASRTNTGELFF
D: -
V: TRBV6-1
J: TRBJ2-2

CDR3: CASSRDGGNQPQHF
D: -
V: TRBV12-3/TRBV12-4
J: TRBJ1-5

CDR3: CAISSGTGDFEQYF
D: TRBD1
V: TRBV10-3
J: TRBJ2-7

CDR3: CASSPQTYRGRFQETQYF
D: TRBD1
V: TRBV6-1
J: TRBJ2-5

CDR3: CACTTGTSGYNEQFF
D: TRBD2
V: TRBV30
J: TRBJ2-1